The next 23 T cell receptor beta chains were all read from a single sample in a study of blood T cell repertoires in COVID-19 (dated by TCRdb to about 2020). The library came from the immunoSEQ multiplex PCR assay. Entries here come from immuneACCESS through TCRdb and include only in-frame sequences with V and J called. Some clones fail to appear in such tables; in the studies checked, an unresolved V gene covers under half of the shortfall, and the cause of the remainder is unknown. The table for this sample lists about 59,000 clones; less than 80% of them were counted only once. Of the sample, roughly 3.7% falls within the top ten clones. Sequencing was done on a sample of peripheral blood. These receptor sequences come from a man between 60 and 75 years old with acute or convalescent COVID-19.

This clone turned up a few times. CDR3 DNA sequence: TGTGCCAGCAGCTTGACAGGGTCCAATGAGCAGTTCTTC. It codes for CASSLTGSNEQFF. The gene calls are TRBV9 and TRBJ2-1, with 7 bases aligning to TRBD1. The V gene end was trimmed by 4 bases and the J gene end by 6 bases; junction bases not matched to a gene: 4. Germline lookup yields CDR1 SGDLS and CDR2 YYNGEE. The CDR3 extends over 13 amino acids.

The V and J genes are TRBV7-9 and TRBJ1-2; 7 bases map to TRBD1. V shed 5 bases and J 4 bases; nucleotides not matched to a gene: 10. Germline V gene lookup returns CDR1 SEHNR and CDR2 FQNEAQ (reference sequence). The CDR3 length is 15 residues. Written as DNA, the CDR3 is TGTGCCAGCAGCCATAAGGACCGGGACAGCTATGGCTACACCTTC. Encoded protein: CASSHKDRDSYGYTF. The full variable domain, in which reference TRBV7-9 and TRBJ1-2 provide the parts outside the CDR3, is DTGVSQNPRHKITKRGQNVTFRCDPISEHNRLYWYRQTLGQGPEFLTYFQNEAQLEKSRLLSDRFSAERPKGSFSTLEIQRTEQGDSAMYLCASSHKDRDSYGYTFGSGTRLTVV.

The chain has TRBV5-4 and TRBJ1-1, with 10 bases fitting TRBD1. The J segment lost 5 bases and the V segment lost 3 bases, leaving 4 bases of the junction unmatched. The CDR3 covers 14 residues. Germline V gene data show CDR1 as SGHNT and CDR2 as YYREEE (reference sequence). DNA of the CDR3: TGTGCCAGCAGCTGGGGACAGGGGAAAACTGAAGCTTTCTTT. It yields the protein CASSWGQGKTEAFF.

The chain uses TRBV28 and TRBJ1-3; 7 bases align to TRBD1. Germline CDR1 and CDR2: MDHEN and SYDVKM. The CDR3 is 14 residues long. J was trimmed by 0 bases and V by 8 bases; bases with no gene match: 4. CDR3 in DNA: TGTGCCAGCCAGGGGGGCCTCTCTGGAAACACCATATATTTT. This sequence encodes CASQGGLSGNTIYF. The full variable domain, with the rest looked up from reference TRBV28 and TRBJ1-3, is DVKVTQSSRYLVKRTGEKVFLECVQDMDHENMFWYRQDPGLGLRLIYFSYDVKMKEKGDIPEGYSVSREKKERFSLILESASTNQTSMYLCASQGGLSGNTIYFGEGSWLTVV.

This chain joins TRBV3-1 (or the pseudogene TRBV3-2) and TRBJ2-3, with D tentatively TRBD1 (6 bases). Germline V gene lookup returns CDR1 LGHDT and CDR2 YNNKEL (reference sequence). V was trimmed by 5 bases and J by 8 bases, leaving 17 bases between them. CDR3 length equals 14 residues. CDR3 bases: TGTGCCAGCAGCGTTACAACAGGGACGGCTACGCAGTATTTT. Its protein product is CASSVTTGTATQYF.

The count of this clone is one. V is TRBV28 and J is TRBJ1-2, with unresolved D. The V gene lost 5 bases and the J gene lost 4 bases, with 17 bases spanning the gap. The CDR3 has 15 amino acids. Looked up from germline, CDR1 is MDHEN and CDR2 is SYDVKM. CDR3 residues: CASSTRGRWGYGYTF. The CDR3 DNA follows: TGTGCCAGCAGTACTCGGGGTCGTTGGGGCTATGGCTACACCTTC.

The CDR3 here is CASSHAPGQGYEANVLTF. In nucleotides, the CDR3 is TGTGCCAGCAGCCACGCCCCGGGACAGGGGTACGAGGCCAACGTCCTGACTTTC. The chain couples TRBV7-9 to TRBJ2-6; 10 bases line up with TRBD1. V shed 5 bases and J 6 bases; nucleotides not matched to a gene: 13. Germline CDR1 SEHNR, CDR2 FQNEAQ (reference sequence). CDR3 length: 18 residues.

This clone was recorded once. This chain connects TRBV12-3 or TRBV12-4 to TRBJ1-1, with 8 bases fitting TRBD1. Trimming cost V 5 bases and J 10 bases; bases outside gene matches: 6. This CDR3 spans 12 amino acids. CDR3 sequence: CASSQGAEVAFF. In DNA form, the CDR3 reads TGTGCCAGCAGTCAGGGGGCGGAGGTAGCTTTCTTT.

This clone was picked up one time. J is TRBJ1-6 and V is TRBV5-8; unclear D gene. There are 13 residues in the CDR3. V gave up 0 bases and J gave up 6 bases, with 4 bases separating them. The germline V gene has CDR1 SGHTS and CDR2 YDEGEE. The CDR3 DNA is TGTGCCAGCAGCTTGGCCCTTAATTCACCCCTCCACTTT. It encodes CASSLALNSPLHF.

V and J are TRBV9 and TRBJ1-5, with a weak D call TRBD1 (5 bases). The germline V gene has CDR1 SGDLS and CDR2 YYNGEE. Deletions cut 0 bases from V and 3 bases from J, with 10 bases between. The CDR3 consists of 15 residues. CDR3 sequence: CASSVEGLHNQPQHF. The CDR3 nucleotides are TGTGCCAGCAGCGTAGAGGGACTACACAATCAGCCCCAGCATTTT.

The CDR3: CASSRLGGENEQFF. CDR3 coding DNA: TGCGCCAGCAGTAGACTAGGAGGCGAAAATGAGCAGTTCTTC. This chain connects TRBV10-2 to TRBJ2-1, with D perhaps TRBD2 (6 bases). The ends were cut back, 5 bases at V and 7 bases at J, with 15 bases in the middle. The CDR3 totals 14 residues. Germline lookup yields CDR1 WSHSY and CDR2 SAAADI.

The V call is TRBV7-8, the J call TRBJ2-1; TRBD2 matches at 10 bases. This CDR3 has 14 amino acids. With V trimmed by 3 bases and J by 7 bases, 3 bases remained unmatched. Germline-derived CDR1 and CDR2 are SGHVS and FQNEAQ. As DNA, the CDR3 is TGTGCCAGCAGCTTGACTAGCGGGCCAAATGAGCAGTTCTTC. Its protein product is CASSLTSGPNEQFF.

The chain carries TRBV20-1 and TRBJ2-7; 8 positions match TRBD2. CDR1 is DFQATT and CDR2 is SNEGSKA in the germline V gene (reference sequence). The trim removed 3 bases at V and 3 bases at J, leaving 7 bases unmatched. This CDR3 spans 14 amino acids. CDR3 bases: TGCAGTGCTAGTGGGGGAGCGGGAGACTACGAGCAGTACTTC. Translation: CSASGGAGDYEQYF.

This chain joins TRBV6-5 and TRBJ2-5, with D possibly matching TRBD2 (6 bases). This CDR3 region has 15 residues. Per germline, CDR1 MNHEY and CDR2 SVGAGI. V gave up 0 bases and J gave up 4 bases, with 12 bases separating them. For the CDR3, the DNA is TGTGCCAGCAGTTACTCGGCGGGAAACAGAGAGACCCAGTACTTC. As protein: CASSYSAGNRETQYF.

J is TRBJ2-1 and V is TRBV11-3; no definite D call. The CDR3 runs to 12 residues. CDR1 and CDR2 (germline): SGHNT, YENEEA. Trimming stripped 3 bases from V and 8 bases from J, with 8 bases between. CDR3 bases: TGTGCCAGCAGCTTCAGTGGCTATGAGCAGTTCTTC. Its protein product is CASSFSGYEQFF. Variable domain in full (rest from reference TRBV11-3 and TRBJ2-1): EAGVVQSPRYKIIEKKQPVAFWCNPISGHNTLYWYLQNLGQGPELLIRYENEEAVDDSQLPKDRFSAERLKGVDSTLKIQPAELGDSAVYLCASSFSGYEQFFGPGTRLTVL.

The chain has TRBV27 and TRBJ1-4; 7 bases map to TRBD1. Trimming cost V 8 bases and J 6 bases; bases outside gene matches: 6. The CDR3 totals 13 residues. Germline values: CDR1 MNHEY, CDR2 SMNVEV (reference sequence). The CDR3 loop is CASCDRVDEKLFF. The CDR3 DNA sequence: TGTGCCAGCTGCGACAGGGTTGATGAAAAACTGTTTTTT.

V is TRBV19 and J is TRBJ2-7; D ambiguous. V was trimmed by 3 bases and J by 6 bases, leaving 9 bases between them. This CDR3 has 12 amino acids. The germline V gene encodes CDR1 LNHDA and CDR2 SQIVND (reference sequence). CDR3 residues: CASSISAGEQYF. CDR3 nucleotides: TGTGCCAGTAGTATTAGTGCCGGCGAGCAGTACTTC.

The chain combines TRBV7-2 with TRBJ2-1, with 8 bases fitting TRBD2. The CDR3 is made up of 15 amino acids. The germline gives CDR1 SGHTA, CDR2 FQGNSA. V shed 5 bases and J 4 bases; nucleotides not matched to a gene: 7. DNA of the CDR3: TGTGCCAGCAGCCCGACGACTAGCGTGTACAATGAGCAGTTCTTC. Translated, it gives CASSPTTSVYNEQFF.

The V call is TRBV7-8, the J call TRBJ1-1; D not resolved. There are 13 residues in the CDR3. Germline-derived CDR1 and CDR2 are SGHVS and FQNEAQ. The V end lost 6 bases, the J end lost 0 bases, and 8 bases lay between the germline ends. The CDR3 is CASRLRVNTEAFF. Here the CDR3 DNA reads TGTGCCAGCAGACTGAGGGTGAACACTGAAGCTTTCTTT.

The count of this clone is one. V and J are TRBV2 and TRBJ2-1, with 13 bases identical to TRBD2. After removal of 7 bases from V and 9 bases from J, the junction contained 6 bases not matched to a gene. Germline V gene lookup returns CDR1 SNHLY and CDR2 FYNNEI. The CDR3 has 14 residues. In DNA, the CDR3 is TGTGCCAGCACTCGGACTAGCGGGAGAGGTGAGCAGTTCTTC. This encodes CASTRTSGRGEQFF. Using reference TRBV2 and TRBJ2-1 for the parts outside the CDR3, the full variable domain is EPEVTQTPSHQVTQMGQEVILRCVPISNHLYFYWYRQILGQKVEFLVSFYNNEISEKSEIFDDQFSVERPDGSNFTLKIRSTKLEDSAMYFCASTRTSGRGEQFFGPGTRLTVL.

V usage is TRBV27 and J usage is TRBJ2-7; the match to TRBD1 covers 9 bases. The CDR3 has 20 amino acids. The germline V gene has CDR1 MNHEY and CDR2 SMNVEV (reference sequence). After removal of 3 bases from V and 0 bases from J, the junction contained 18 bases not matched to a gene. The CDR3 region is CASSFRSQGATWDSSYEQYF. The CDR3 region has the DNA TGTGCCAGCAGTTTTCGGTCACAGGGGGCGACTTGGGACTCCTCCTACGAGCAGTACTTC.

The chain couples TRBV2 to TRBJ1-2, with D possibly being TRBD1 (6 bases). Trimming left V 4 bases short and J 6 bases short, with 9 bases between. This CDR3 has 12 residues. Per the germline V gene, CDR1 is SNHLY and CDR2 is FYNNEI. The CDR3 DNA reads as TGTGCCAGCAGTGTACAGGGAAATGGCTACACCTTC. Residues: CASSVQGNGYTF.

This chain joins TRBV28 and TRBJ2-5, with TRBD2 matching over 8 bases. Germline V gene data show CDR1 as MDHEN and CDR2 as SYDVKM. The CDR3 has 16 residues. J was trimmed by 0 bases and V by 5 bases; bases with no gene match: 8. CDR3 DNA: TGTGCCAGCAGTCCGTCGACTAGCGCCTACCAAGAGACCCAGTACTTC. Translating it yields CASSPSTSAYQETQYF.